One and the same sample provided the 22 T cell receptor beta chains below, sequenced in a study of blood T cell repertoires in COVID-19. The method was immunoSEQ multiplex PCR; TCRdb's version includes in-frame clones alone and lacks a portion of them. There are fewer than 60,000 clones in the sample; just under 80% occur only once, and over 25% lies in the top ten. The specimen was peripheral blood. Every receptor here comes from a human donor in a cohort sampled during active COVID-19.

This chain connects TRBV4-1 to TRBJ2-5; TRBD1 is a possible D gene (6 bases). CDR1 MGHRA and CDR2 YSYEKL come from the germline V gene. V was shortened by 1 base and J by 1 base, with 7 bases between the two germline ends. The CDR3 is 14 residues long. The CDR3 here is CASSQGTVQETQYF. The CDR3 region has the DNA TGCGCCAGCAGCCAAGGGACAGTCCAAGAGACCCAGTACTTC.

J is TRBJ2-2 and V is TRBV11-3, with a tentative D call TRBD1 (6 bases). Trimming removed 5 bases at V and 7 bases at J, with 17 bases between. CDR3 size: 15 residues. CDR1 is SGHNT, CDR2 YENEEA, per germline. The CDR3 DNA reads as TGTGCCAGCAGCAACGCCTACAGGGTCGTCGGGGAGCTGTTTTTT. This sequence encodes CASSNAYRVVGELFF.

The V call is TRBV11-2, the J call TRBJ2-3; 7 bases match TRBD1. This CDR3 spans 15 amino acids. Germline V gives CDR1 SGHAT, CDR2 FQNNGV. The trim removed 3 bases at V and 4 bases at J, leaving 7 bases unmatched. Here the CDR3 reads CASSFYRGFSDTQYF. CDR3 bases: TGTGCCAGCAGCTTCTACAGGGGTTTTTCAGATACGCAGTATTTT. Combining the CDR3 with reference TRBV11-2 and TRBJ2-3 gives the whole variable domain EAGVAQSPRYKIIEKRQSVAFWCNPISGHATLYWYQQILGQGPKLLIQFQNNGVVDDSQLPKDRFSAERLKGVDSTLKIQPAKLEDSAVYLCASSFYRGFSDTQYFGPGTRLTVL.

This clone was found once. The genes are TRBV27 and TRBJ2-2; 7 bases are a match to TRBD2. The trim removed 6 bases at V and 0 bases at J, leaving 4 bases unmatched. There are 15 residues in the CDR3. CDR1 and CDR2 from the germline V gene are MNHEY and SMNVEV (reference sequence). As DNA, the CDR3 is TGTGCCAGCAGAAAAGCGGGAACGAACACCGGGGAGCTGTTTTTT. As protein: CASRKAGTNTGELFF.

The rearrangement links TRBV2 to TRBJ1-6; D possibly corresponds to TRBD1 (6 bases). CDR3 length equals 17 residues. Looked up from germline, CDR1 is SNHLY and CDR2 is FYNNEI. The V end lost 6 bases, the J end lost 1 base, and 16 bases lay between the germline ends. CDR3 in amino acids: CASRGGAGSSYNSPLHF. The CDR3, as DNA: TGTGCCAGCAGAGGGGGGGCCGGGTCTTCCTATAATTCACCCCTCCACTTT.

The V call is TRBV9, the J call TRBJ1-3; 8 nucleotides align to TRBD1. The CDR3 has 15 residues. V shed 5 bases, J shed 2 bases, and the junction held 6 bases outside the gene matches. The germline V gene has CDR1 SGDLS and CDR2 YYNGEE. The CDR3 loop reads CASSRTGPPGNTIYF. CDR3 in DNA: TGTGCCAGCAGTCGGACAGGGCCTCCTGGAAACACCATATATTTT.

V gene TRBV12-3 or TRBV12-4 combines with J gene TRBJ2-1; D gene unclear. This CDR3 has 13 residues. Trimming cost V 3 bases and J 4 bases, with 7 bases left between them. The CDR3 DNA is TGTGCCAGCAGTTTGATACAGTACAATGAGCAGTTCTTC. Translating it yields CASSLIQYNEQFF.

This clone came up a few times. The chain carries TRBV2 and TRBJ1-2, with D possibly TRBD1 on 6 matching bases. Germline CDR1 reads SNHLY; CDR2 reads FYNNEI. V was cut by 7 bases and J by 6 bases, with 12 bases left in between. The CDR3 is made up of 12 amino acids. The CDR3 DNA reads as TGTGCCAGCATGCGTCAGGGGCATGGCTACACCTTC. This translates into CASMRQGHGYTF.

This clone was observed a handful of times. This chain connects TRBV19 to TRBJ2-3; D gene unclear. The CDR3 has 13 residues. Germline V gene sequence: CDR1 LNHDA, CDR2 SQIVND (reference sequence). Trimming removed 2 bases at V and 2 bases at J, with 5 bases between. The CDR3 nucleotides are TGTGCCAGTAGTATACGGGTCACAGATACGCAGTATTTT. Its protein is CASSIRVTDTQYF.

This chain joins TRBV7-2 and TRBJ2-1; D unclear. V was cut by 5 bases and J by 6 bases, with 14 bases left in between. Looked up from germline, CDR1 is SGHTA and CDR2 is FQGNSA. The CDR3 sequence is 14 residues long. CDR3 protein: CASSPWAGPNEQFF. The CDR3 DNA sequence: TGTGCCAGCAGCCCTTGGGCAGGCCCCAATGAGCAGTTCTTC. The whole variable domain, filled in from reference TRBV7-2 and TRBJ2-1, reads GAGVSQSPSNKVTEKGKDVELRCDPISGHTALYWYRQSLGQGLEFLIYFQGNSAPDKSGLPSDRFSAERTGGSVSTLTIQRTQQEDSAVYLCASSPWAGPNEQFFGPGTRLTVL.

The rearrangement links TRBV6-5 to TRBJ2-1, with 10 bases that match TRBD2. The CDR3 totals 15 residues. Germline V CDR1 and CDR2: MNHEY, SVGAGI. V was clipped by 7 bases and J by 5 bases; unmatched bases: 8. The CDR3 protein is CASNQLAGLNNEQFF. The CDR3 bases are TGTGCCAGCAATCAACTAGCGGGGCTTAACAATGAGCAGTTCTTC.

This chain links TRBV24-1 with TRBJ2-5, with 12 bases lining up with TRBD2. The junction had 5 bases not matched to a gene; V was cut back by 3 bases and J by 1 base. From germline, CDR1 is KGHDR and CDR2 SFDVKD. The CDR3 runs to 17 residues. CDR3 sequence (DNA): TGTGCCACCAGTGATGCCACACTAGCGGGGGGCCAAGAGACCCAGTACTTC. This encodes CATSDATLAGGQETQYF.

V usage is TRBV7-8 and J usage is TRBJ1-1; D gene uncertain. Germline values: CDR1 SGHVS, CDR2 FQNEAQ. The CDR3 is made up of 13 amino acids. V lost 3 bases and J lost 0, with 5 bases in between. The CDR3 is CASSLSMNTEAFF. The CDR3 region has the DNA TGTGCCAGCAGCTTGTCCATGAACACTGAAGCTTTCTTT.

The V call is TRBV5-6, the J call TRBJ2-7, with TRBD2 matching over 8 bases. The CDR3 spans 15 residues. CDR1 SGHDT and CDR2 YYEEEE come from the germline V gene. V shed 0 bases, J shed 7 bases, and the junction held 9 bases outside the gene matches. DNA for the CDR3: TGTGCCAGCAGCTTGGCCGGGGGGGGCCAGAAGGAGCAGTACTTC. Translated: CASSLAGGGQKEQYF.

This chain joins TRBV7-2 and TRBJ1-1; 7 bases align to TRBD1. With V trimmed by 5 bases and J by 1 base, 7 bases remained unmatched. This CDR3 spans 15 amino acids. From germline, CDR1 is SGHTA and CDR2 FQGNSA. CDR3 nucleotides: TGTGCCAGCAGCCCCCTGGGGACAGCGAACACTGAAGCTTTCTTT. Its translation is CASSPLGTANTEAFF.

The chain uses TRBV18 and TRBJ2-7, with D perhaps TRBD1 (6 bases). This CDR3 is built from 12 residues. Germline V gene lookup returns CDR1 KGHSH and CDR2 LQKENI. The V gene lost 1 base and the J gene lost 7 bases, with 8 bases spanning the gap. The CDR3 protein is CASSPLRGEQYF. As DNA, the CDR3 is TGTGCCAGCTCACCACTCAGGGGTGAGCAGTACTTC.

This clone has a handful of counts. The CDR3 bases are TGTGCCAGTAGTATAGATGGTGGGGGACACTACGAGCAGTACTTC. It yields the protein CASSIDGGGHYEQYF. V and J are TRBV19 and TRBJ2-7; D is perhaps TRBD1 (6 bases). The germline V gene encodes CDR1 LNHDA and CDR2 SQIVND (reference sequence). The CDR3 is 15 amino acids. Trimming removed 0 bases at V and 3 bases at J, with 12 bases between.

The chain joins TRBV2 to TRBJ1-1; no clear D gene. From germline, CDR1 is SNHLY and CDR2 FYNNEI. This CDR3 is 11 amino acids long. Deletions cut 2 bases from V and 6 bases from J, with 4 bases between. CDR3 amino acids: CASSEQSEAFF. The DNA for the CDR3 is TGTGCCAGCAGTGAACAGTCTGAAGCTTTCTTT. Together with reference TRBV2 and TRBJ1-1, the CDR3 gives the full variable domain: EPEVTQTPSHQVTQMGQEVILRCVPISNHLYFYWYRQILGQKVEFLVSFYNNEISEKSEIFDDQFSVERPDGSNFTLKIRSTKLEDSAMYFCASSEQSEAFFGQGTRLTVV.

The gene calls are TRBV13 and TRBJ2-1, with TRBD2 matching 11 bases. Germline assignment: CDR1 PRHDT and CDR2 FYEKMQ (reference sequence). The CDR3 length is 14 residues. V shed 4 bases and J 7 bases; nucleotides not matched to a gene: 3. In nucleotides, the CDR3 is TGTGCCAGCAGCTCTAGCGGGGGGCTGAATGAGCAGTTCTTC. Amino acid sequence: CASSSSGGLNEQFF.

The rearrangement links TRBV18 to TRBJ1-6; 9 positions agree with TRBD1. V gave up 2 bases and J gave up 9 bases; unmatched junction bases: 8. CDR1 and CDR2 (germline): KGHSH, LQKENI. This CDR3 spans 16 amino acids. The CDR3 spells CASSPTGQGIRSPLHF. DNA for the CDR3: TGTGCCAGCTCACCAACGGGACAGGGAATTCGTTCACCCCTCCACTTT.

The V call is TRBV11-3, the J call TRBJ2-3; TRBD1 matches 10 bases. The CDR3 extends over 17 amino acids. The ends lost 5 bases at V and 2 bases at J; junction bases unmatched: 10. The V gene's germline CDR1 is SGHNT and CDR2 YENEEA. CDR3 amino acids: CASSPMVGQGVTDTQYF. CDR3 in DNA: TGTGCCAGCAGCCCCATGGTCGGACAGGGGGTCACAGATACGCAGTATTTT. Complete variable domain (other parts from reference TRBV11-3 and TRBJ2-3): EAGVVQSPRYKIIEKKQPVAFWCNPISGHNTLYWYLQNLGQGPELLIRYENEEAVDDSQLPKDRFSAERLKGVDSTLKIQPAELGDSAVYLCASSPMVGQGVTDTQYFGPGTRLTVL.

A note on this clone: Other DNA sequences of this sample code for an identical CDR3. The V and J genes are TRBV5-1 and TRBJ1-3, with no clear D. Germline lookup yields CDR1 SGHRS and CDR2 YFSETQ. This CDR3 is 14 amino acids long. V lost 4 bases to trimming and J lost 0 bases, with 8 bases between them. CDR3 bases: TGCGCCAGCAGCCCCGGGAGCTCTGGAAACACCATATATTTT. It yields the protein CASSPGSSGNTIYF.